This T cell receptor (beta chain) was documented in a study of T cells in Graves' hyperthyroidism and ophthalmopathy. General study results and limits: In blood, most of the thyroid clonotypes expanded above 0.001 were also present.

It was RNA transcripts that yielded the amplified TCR beta CDR3 regions. HTBI primers were used for first-round RT-PCR of the TCR CDR3. TCRdb ran MiXCR on the multiplex PCR reads and lists one entry per CDR3 protein. Among some 800,000 distinct CDR3 sequences, 38% were seen once, and the ten largest hold approximately 10%. For this clonotype: No antigen is known for it. The junction shows a germline mismatch at one end, possibly a read error.

Patients were aged 18 to 65, had disease duration under 2 months, and had newly diagnosed hyperthyroidism. Lactation, pregnancy, other autoimmune disease or uncontrolled infection excluded patients. Specimen: blood. The TCR was taken from a man between 18 and 35 years old with Graves' hyperthyroidism.

CDR3 coding DNA: TGTGCCGGCAGCTCGGTGGAGGGTTGGCTTGTGGAGCAGTACTTC. Translated: CAGSSVEGWLVEQYF. J is TRBJ2-7 and V is TRBV4-1; perhaps TRBD2 as D (6 bases). This CDR3 spans 15 amino acids. Germline CDR1 MGHRA, CDR2 YSYEKL.